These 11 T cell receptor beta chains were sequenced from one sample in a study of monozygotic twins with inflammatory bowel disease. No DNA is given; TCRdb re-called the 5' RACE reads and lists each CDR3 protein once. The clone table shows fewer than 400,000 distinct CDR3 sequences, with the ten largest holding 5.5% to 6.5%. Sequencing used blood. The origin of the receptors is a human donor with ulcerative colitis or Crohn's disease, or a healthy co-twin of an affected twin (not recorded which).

CDR3 protein: CASSPIKRTGEQYF. The chain carries TRBV7-2 and TRBJ2-7; lacking DNA, the TRBD1 call made by TCRdb goes unchecked. CDR1 SGHTA and CDR2 FQGNSA come from the germline V gene. The CDR3 loop spans 14 amino acids.

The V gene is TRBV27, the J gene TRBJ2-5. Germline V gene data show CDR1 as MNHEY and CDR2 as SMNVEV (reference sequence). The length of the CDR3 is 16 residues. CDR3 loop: CASSFRLTPTGETQYF.

CDR3 sequence reads: CASSLASDRVSNEQFF. The rearrangement joins TRBV5-1 to TRBJ2-1; TCRdb selects TRBD1, and the lack of DNA leaves this call unchecked. The germline V gene has CDR1 SGHRS and CDR2 YFSETQ. This CDR3 contains 16 residues.

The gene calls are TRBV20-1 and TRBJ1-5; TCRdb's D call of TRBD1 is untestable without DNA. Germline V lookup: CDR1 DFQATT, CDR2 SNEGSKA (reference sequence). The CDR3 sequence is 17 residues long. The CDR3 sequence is CSAREAPPGGSNQPQHF.

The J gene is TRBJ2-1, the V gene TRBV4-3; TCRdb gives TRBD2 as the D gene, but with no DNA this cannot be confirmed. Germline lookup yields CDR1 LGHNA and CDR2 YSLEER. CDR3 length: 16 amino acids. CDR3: CASSQAGTSPYNEQFF.

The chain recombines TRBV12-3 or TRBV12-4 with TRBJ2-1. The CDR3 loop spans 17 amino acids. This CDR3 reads CASSLWALRSSYNEQFF.

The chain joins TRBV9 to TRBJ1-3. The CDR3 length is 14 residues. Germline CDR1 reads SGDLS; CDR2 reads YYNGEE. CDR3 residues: CASSVGPSGNTIYF.

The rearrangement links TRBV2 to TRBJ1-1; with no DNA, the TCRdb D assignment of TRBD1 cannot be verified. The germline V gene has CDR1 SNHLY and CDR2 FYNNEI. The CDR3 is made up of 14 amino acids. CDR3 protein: CASNSQGSVAEAFF.

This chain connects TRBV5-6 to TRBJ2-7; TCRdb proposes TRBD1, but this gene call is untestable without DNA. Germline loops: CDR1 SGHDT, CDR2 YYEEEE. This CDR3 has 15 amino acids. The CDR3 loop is CASSLDLNRPLEQYF. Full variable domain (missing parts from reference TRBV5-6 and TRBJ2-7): DAGVTQSPTHLIKTRGQQVTLRCSPKSGHDTVSWYQQALGQGPQFIFQYYEEEERQRGNFPDRFSGHQFPNYSSELNVNALLLGDSALYLCASSLDLNRPLEQYFGPGTRLTVT.

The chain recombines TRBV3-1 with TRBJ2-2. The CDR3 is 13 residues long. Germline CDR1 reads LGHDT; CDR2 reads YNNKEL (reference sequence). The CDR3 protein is CASSQWASGELFF.

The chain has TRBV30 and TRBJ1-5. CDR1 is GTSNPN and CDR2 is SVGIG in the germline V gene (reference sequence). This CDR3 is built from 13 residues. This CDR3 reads CAWSQLSNQPQHF.